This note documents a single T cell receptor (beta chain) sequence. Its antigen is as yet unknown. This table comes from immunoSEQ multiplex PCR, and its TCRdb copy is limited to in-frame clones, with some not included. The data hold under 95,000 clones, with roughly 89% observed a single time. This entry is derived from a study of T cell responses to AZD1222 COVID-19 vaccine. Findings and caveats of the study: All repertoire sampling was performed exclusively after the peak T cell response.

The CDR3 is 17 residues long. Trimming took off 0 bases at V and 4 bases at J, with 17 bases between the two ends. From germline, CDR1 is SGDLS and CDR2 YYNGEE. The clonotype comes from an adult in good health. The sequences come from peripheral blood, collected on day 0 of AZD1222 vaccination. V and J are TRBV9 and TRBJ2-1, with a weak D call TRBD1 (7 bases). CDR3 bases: TGTGCCAGCAGCGTAGGAGGGGGCGGGGCTGGGTACAATGAGCAGTTCTTC. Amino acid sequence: CASSVGGGGAGYNEQFF.